A selection of T cell receptor beta chains follows, all from one sample in a study of blood T cell repertoires in COVID-19. Assay: immunoSEQ multiplex PCR; the TCRdb copy retains only in-frame clones and omits some. Among around 110,000 clones listed, around four fifths were seen once. The sample consisted of peripheral blood. The receptors stem from a man aged 55-75 years with active or convalescent COVID-19. Each CDR3 is given with its conserved first and last residue. The order of the fields is clone size, D gene, J gene, V gene, CDR3 DNA, CDR3 protein. A D gene is named only where the DNA matches it firmly. Clone size is shown for a subset of rows, as once, few, many or a class of expanded clone.

abundance: -
d_gene: -
j_gene: TRBJ1-5
v_gene: TRBV24-1
CDR3nt: TGTGCCACCAGTGAAAGGACGGGGGGCCAATCAGCCCAGCATTTT
CDR3aa: CATSERTGGQSAQHF

abundance: -
d_gene: -
j_gene: TRBJ2-1
v_gene: TRBV19
CDR3nt: TGTGCCAGTAGTATAGAACCAAGTAGCTCCTACAATGAGCAGTTCTTC
CDR3aa: CASSIEPSSSYNEQFF

abundance: -
d_gene: TRBD1
j_gene: TRBJ2-2
v_gene: TRBV7-2
CDR3nt: TGTGCCAGCAGCTCCGGGACAGGGGGGGACACCGGGGAGCTGTTTTTT
CDR3aa: CASSSGTGGDTGELFF

abundance: once
d_gene: -
j_gene: TRBJ1-6
v_gene: TRBV7-2
CDR3nt: TGTGCCAGCAGCCCAGGGTATAATTCACCCCTCCACTTT
CDR3aa: CASSPGYNSPLHF

abundance: -
d_gene: TRBD2
j_gene: TRBJ2-3
v_gene: TRBV9
CDR3nt: TGTGCCAGCAGCGTAGCCAGCGGGACCACCACAGATACGCAGTATTTT
CDR3aa: CASSVASGTTTDTQYF

abundance: once
d_gene: -
j_gene: TRBJ2-2
v_gene: TRBV5-1
CDR3nt: TGCGCCAGCAGCGCCCAAACAGGGAACACCGGGGAGCTGTTTTTT
CDR3aa: CASSAQTGNTGELFF

abundance: -
d_gene: TRBD2
j_gene: TRBJ2-7
v_gene: TRBV19
CDR3nt: TGTGCCAGTAGTATCCGTAGCGGGAACTCCTACGAGCAGTACTTC
CDR3aa: CASSIRSGNSYEQYF

abundance: -
d_gene: TRBD1
j_gene: TRBJ1-2
v_gene: TRBV28
CDR3nt: TGTGCCAGCAGACAACCTCTAGGACAGGACCTTAACTATGGCTACACCTTC
CDR3aa: CASRQPLGQDLNYGYTF

abundance: -
d_gene: TRBD2
j_gene: TRBJ2-3
v_gene: TRBV9
CDR3nt: TGTGCCAGCAGCGTTAGCGGGAGGTATCCAGATACGCAGTATTTT
CDR3aa: CASSVSGRYPDTQYF

abundance: -
d_gene: -
j_gene: TRBJ2-1
v_gene: TRBV6-2/TRBV6-3
CDR3nt: TGTGCCAGCAGTCTCATGCGGCCTTCCCACAATGAGCAGTTCTTC
CDR3aa: CASSLMRPSHNEQFF

abundance: -
d_gene: TRBD2
j_gene: TRBJ2-1
v_gene: TRBV4-1
CDR3nt: TGCGCCAGCAGCCGAAATCCAGCGGGAGGGCCTAACGGCCTGCAGTTCTTC
CDR3aa: CASSRNPAGGPNGLQFF

abundance: -
d_gene: -
j_gene: TRBJ1-1
v_gene: TRBV24-1
CDR3nt: TGTGCCACCTGGAGAGAGACGGGGAACACTGAAGCTTTCTTT
CDR3aa: CATWRETGNTEAFF

abundance: -
d_gene: -
j_gene: TRBJ1-6
v_gene: TRBV6-5
CDR3nt: TGTGCCAGCAGTTACTCGAGAGGGTATAATTCACCCCTCCACTTT
CDR3aa: CASSYSRGYNSPLHF

abundance: -
d_gene: TRBD2
j_gene: TRBJ2-2
v_gene: TRBV5-8
CDR3nt: TGTGCCAGCAGCTTGGGGCTAGCGGGAGTCGGGGAGCTGTTTTTT
CDR3aa: CASSLGLAGVGELFF

abundance: -
d_gene: -
j_gene: TRBJ2-2
v_gene: TRBV7-9
CDR3nt: TGTGCCAGCAGCTCGCCTGGCAGCACCGGGGAGCTGTTTTTT
CDR3aa: CASSSPGSTGELFF

abundance: -
d_gene: -
j_gene: TRBJ1-1
v_gene: TRBV10-2
CDR3nt: TGCGCCAGCAGTGATTCAGGGGCCGGAGCTTTCTTT
CDR3aa: CASSDSGAGAFF

abundance: -
d_gene: TRBD1
j_gene: TRBJ2-2
v_gene: TRBV11-3
CDR3nt: TGTGCCAGCAGTAAGGGGACAGGGCGTGGGCCCGGGGGGAACACCGGGGAGCTGTTTTTT
CDR3aa: CASSKGTGRGPGGNTGELFF

abundance: -
d_gene: -
j_gene: TRBJ1-2
v_gene: TRBV7-8
CDR3nt: TGTGCCAGCAGCTTACCCGGGACACTTGGCTACACCTTC
CDR3aa: CASSLPGTLGYTF

abundance: -
d_gene: -
j_gene: TRBJ1-3
v_gene: TRBV19
CDR3nt: TGTGCCAGTGTAGTCGCCCACCGAAATGGAAACACCATATATTTT
CDR3aa: CASVVAHRNGNTIYF

abundance: -
d_gene: TRBD2
j_gene: TRBJ2-7
v_gene: TRBV28
CDR3nt: TGTGCCAGCAGTTTTAGAAAGTGGGGTAGCGGGAGGACCCACGAGCAGTACTTC
CDR3aa: CASSFRKWGSGRTHEQYF

abundance: few
d_gene: TRBD1
j_gene: TRBJ1-1
v_gene: TRBV29-1
CDR3nt: TGCAGCGCTCGACAGGGGGCTACTGAAGCTTTCTTT
CDR3aa: CSARQGATEAFF

abundance: once
d_gene: -
j_gene: TRBJ2-7
v_gene: TRBV6-5
CDR3nt: TGTGCCAGCAGAACAGGGGGGGATCTCTACGAGCAGTACTTC
CDR3aa: CASRTGGDLYEQYF

abundance: -
d_gene: TRBD2
j_gene: TRBJ2-3
v_gene: TRBV5-4
CDR3nt: TGTGCCAGCAGCAACCTAGCGGATAGCACAGATACGCAGTATTTT
CDR3aa: CASSNLADSTDTQYF

abundance: -
d_gene: -
j_gene: TRBJ1-2
v_gene: TRBV4-1
CDR3nt: TGCGCCAGCAGCCAAGAGCCGGACTCCTTGAAGGACTATGGCTACACCTTC
CDR3aa: CASSQEPDSLKDYGYTF

abundance: -
d_gene: TRBD1
j_gene: TRBJ2-5
v_gene: TRBV19
CDR3nt: TGTGCCAGTAGTAGGCAACAGGGGGCTTCTTCGTCCCGGCCAAGGGACCAGTACTTC
CDR3aa: CASSRQQGASSSRPRDQYF

abundance: once
d_gene: -
j_gene: TRBJ1-1
v_gene: TRBV5-4
CDR3nt: TGTGCCAGCAGCTTGGATATCAGGGAAGCTTTCTTT
CDR3aa: CASSLDIREAFF

abundance: -
d_gene: -
j_gene: TRBJ1-2
v_gene: TRBV21-1
CDR3nt: TGTGCCAGCAGCATGGGGGGGGCAAATGGCTACACCTTC
CDR3aa: CASSMGGANGYTF

abundance: -
d_gene: TRBD1
j_gene: TRBJ2-7
v_gene: TRBV13
CDR3nt: TGTGCCAGCAGCTCCGACAGGGGGTACGGCGAGCAGTACTTC
CDR3aa: CASSSDRGYGEQYF

abundance: -
d_gene: -
j_gene: TRBJ2-6
v_gene: TRBV4-3
CDR3nt: TGCGCCAGCAGCCAAGCGGGGGAGGCTTCTGGGGCCAACGTCCTGACTTTC
CDR3aa: CASSQAGEASGANVLTF